These 10 T cell receptor beta chains came from one sample sequenced in a study of human T cells and chemical hapten exposure. The time point here: patch test 1, 2 weeks after DPC sensitization. The treatment: therapeutic diphenylcyclopropenone sensitization with weekly scalp DPC. Each CDR3 protein gets one entry after TCRdb re-called the RACE reads with MiXCR. The table has fewer than 400,000 distinct CDR3 sequences, approximately 6.3% seen once; the top ten hold more than 7%. Here the sequenced sample was whole blood, taken in connection with sensitization to the hapten diphenylcyclopropenone (DPC). The receptors originated from a woman aged 18-29 years with alopecia areata. Some clones in this sample may be carry-over from other donors' samples.

In this sample, this clonotype turned up many times. Written as DNA, the CDR3 is TGTGCCATCAGTAAACAGGGAGGAACTGAAGCTTTCTTT. Protein sequence: CAISKQGGTEAFF. The J gene is TRBJ1-1, the V gene TRBV10-3, with a possible D match to TRBD1 (6 bases). CDR3 length: 13 amino acids. Per germline, CDR1 ENHRY and CDR2 SYGVKD. Trimming removed 5 bases at V and 5 bases at J, with 12 bases between.

This clonotype was seen at least ten times. V gene TRBV6-5 combines with J gene TRBJ1-1; 7 bases agree with TRBD1. Germline lookup yields CDR1 MNHEY and CDR2 SVGAGI. Unmatched junction bases numbered 5, after V lost 7 bases and J lost 0 bases. There are 14 residues in the CDR3. Written as DNA, the CDR3 is TGTGCCAGCATTGGGACAGCGATGAACACTGAAGCTTTCTTT. Protein product: CASIGTAMNTEAFF.

This sequence joins TRBV7-9 and TRBJ2-7; 10 bases align to TRBD1. The V gene end was trimmed by 4 bases and the J gene end by 3 bases; junction bases not matched to a gene: 3. Germline V gives CDR1 SEHNR, CDR2 FQNEAQ (reference sequence). CDR3 size: 14 residues. The CDR3 sequence is CASSSGDRGYEQYF. In DNA form, the CDR3 reads TGTGCCAGCAGCTCCGGGGACAGGGGCTACGAGCAGTACTTC.

This clonotype was found a few times. V and J are TRBV6-2 or TRBV6-3 and TRBJ2-7; D remains ambiguous. Trimming cost V 8 bases and J 0 bases, with 8 bases left between them. This CDR3 region has 12 residues. CDR1 MNHEY and CDR2 SVGEGT come from the germline V gene. CDR3 residues: CASRINSYEQYF. The CDR3 region has the DNA TGTGCCAGCCGGATTAACTCCTACGAGCAGTACTTC.

This clonotype was observed many times. The gene calls are TRBV6-5 and TRBJ1-6; no clear D gene. The germline gives CDR1 MNHEY, CDR2 SVGAGI. V lost 2 bases, J lost 9 bases, and 14 bases lay in between. CDR3 size: 15 residues. The CDR3 nucleotides are TGTGCCAGCAGTTACGCAAGACGTGGTAGTTCACCCCTCCACTTT. This gives the protein CASSYARRGSSPLHF.

This clonotype appeared a few times. V usage is TRBV20-1 and J usage is TRBJ1-5; TRBD1 matches at 9 bases. The germline gives CDR1 DFQATT, CDR2 SNEGSKA (reference sequence). The trim removed 4 bases at V and 3 bases at J, leaving 7 bases unmatched. The CDR3 has 15 residues. The CDR3 loop reads CSAIRRQGVNQPQHF. Written as DNA, the CDR3 is TGCAGTGCTATACGTAGACAGGGGGTCAATCAGCCCCAGCATTTT.

This clonotype has a count of ten or more. The rearrangement links TRBV18 to TRBJ2-5; 7 nucleotides align to TRBD1. The V segment lost 5 bases and the J segment 8 bases; nucleotides outside the gene matches: 14. CDR1 is KGHSH, CDR2 LQKENI, per germline. CDR3 length equals 15 residues. The CDR3 sequence: CASSTTAGTASTQYF. CDR3 coding DNA: TGTGCCAGCTCAACTACCGCCGGGACAGCGAGTACCCAGTACTTC.

This clonotype was observed a few times. The chain uses TRBV6-5 and TRBJ2-1; TRBD1 matches at 10 bases. V lost 5 bases and J lost 10; bases outside the gene matches: 11. Germline lookup yields CDR1 MNHEY and CDR2 SVGAGI. This CDR3 comprises 15 residues. CDR3 residues: CASSGGTGDLREQFF. CDR3 nucleotide sequence: TGTGCCAGCAGTGGCGGGACAGGGGATTTGAGGGAGCAGTTCTTC.

About this clonotype itself: A much larger clone lies a single base off, so this may be a read error. V gene TRBV7-9 combines with J gene TRBJ2-3, with TRBD2 identical over 9 bases. Germline V gene lookup returns CDR1 SEHNR and CDR2 FQNEAQ (reference sequence). V shed 5 bases and J 4 bases; nucleotides not matched to a gene: 22. This CDR3 spans 20 amino acids. CDR3: CASSHGTSVAAGGLSDTQYF. CDR3 nucleotides: TGTGCCAGCAGCCATGGAACATCTGTGGCGGCGGGGGGGCTCTCAGATACGCAGTATTTT.

This clonotype was detected only a few times. This chain connects TRBV6-2 or TRBV6-3 to TRBJ2-5; unclear D gene. The length of the CDR3 is 12 residues. V dropped 5 bases and J dropped 0 bases, with 4 bases sitting between them. Germline CDR1 and CDR2: MNHEY and SVGEGT. CDR3 sequence: CASSDYQETQYF. CDR3 DNA sequence: TGTGCCAGCAGTGACTACCAAGAGACCCAGTACTTC.